The T cell receptor (beta chain) described here comes from a study of T-cell memory formation after mild COVID-19. Across the study: In these data, TCR clusters were largely donor specific. Overall study findings and caveats: Among CD4+ contracting clones, most were CM and EM, and CD8+ ones EMRA. There were some responding clones in pre-infection memory, which suggested that cross-reactive memory had joined.

In regard to this clonotype: The target antigen is unknown.

TCRalpha and TCRbeta libraries used 5'RACE with constant-segment primers and UMIs. A single record per CDR3 protein comes from TCRdb applying MiXCR to the 5' RACE reads. The sample lists about 250,000 distinct CDR3 sequences, 15% occurring once. The germline V and J ends were trimmed by 3 bases and 4 bases, with 12 bases remaining between them. This CDR3 region has 14 residues. The sequence came from an adult woman who had mild COVID-19 (a few samples of this study predate the infection). Cell type and time point are not known. Sequenced: PBMCs or a T cell subset sorted from them (not recorded which). The rearrangement links TRBV12-3 or TRBV12-4 to TRBJ1-2; possibly TRBD1 for D (6 bases). The CDR3 nucleotides read TGTGCCAGCAGTTTGGACAGCCAGAGCTATGGCTACACCTTC. Translating it yields CASSLDSQSYGYTF.